The 27 T cell receptor beta chains listed next were all sequenced from one sample in a study of blood T cell repertoires in COVID-19. Generated by immunoSEQ multiplex PCR, the TCRdb table keeps only in-frame clones and is missing some. The table lists over 150,000 clones, approximately 88% of them singletons. Sequencing input: PBMCs or T cells enriched from blood (not recorded which). These receptors originate from a woman aged 18 to 35 who had recovered from COVID-19.

As DNA, the CDR3 is TGTGCCAGCAGTGACAGGGAGAGCTACAATCAGCCCCAGCATTTT. This sequence encodes CASSDRESYNQPQHF. The chain joins TRBV28 to TRBJ1-5; 7 bases agree with TRBD1. V gave up 5 bases and J gave up 3 bases; unmatched junction bases: 7. CDR3 length equals 15 residues. Germline V gives CDR1 MDHEN, CDR2 SYDVKM. The variable domain in full, with the rest retrieved from reference TRBV28 and TRBJ1-5, is DVKVTQSSRYLVKRTGEKVFLECVQDMDHENMFWYRQDPGLGLRLIYFSYDVKMKEKGDIPEGYSVSREKKERFSLILESASTNQTSMYLCASSDRESYNQPQHFGDGTRLSIL.

The chain joins TRBV15 to TRBJ2-7; D call uncertain. The CDR3 sequence is 12 residues long. Trimming pared 1 base from V and 3 bases from J, leaving 4 bases between. CDR1 and CDR2 from the germline V gene are LNHNV and YYDKDF (reference sequence). The CDR3 sequence is CATSRAGYEQYF. The CDR3 bases are TGTGCCACCAGCAGAGCGGGCTACGAGCAGTACTTC.

The rearrangement links TRBV18 to TRBJ1-1, with TRBD1 matching 10 bases. The germline CDR1 and CDR2 sequences are KGHSH and LQKENI. The CDR3 runs 15 residues. V shed 3 bases, J shed 5 bases, and the junction held 6 bases outside the gene matches. DNA of the CDR3: TGTGCCAGCTCACCTCAGGGACAGGGGACGACTGAAGCTTTCTTT. This gives the protein CASSPQGQGTTEAFF. Supplemented by reference TRBV18 and TRBJ1-1, the full variable domain reads NAGVMQNPRHLVRRRGQEARLRCSPMKGHSHVYWYRQLPEEGLKFMVYLQKENIIDESGMPKERFSAEFPKEGPSILRIQQVVRGDSAAYFCASSPQGQGTTEAFFGQGTRLTVV.

This clone has just a few counts. V usage is TRBV7-9 and J usage is TRBJ1-5; D unresolved. Germline V gene data show CDR1 as SEHNR and CDR2 as FQNEAQ (reference sequence). This CDR3 region has 14 residues. Deletions cut 4 bases from V and 9 bases from J, with 16 bases between. The CDR3 protein is CASSSPTIDGPQHF. The CDR3 DNA is TGTGCCAGCAGCTCCCCCACAATCGATGGGCCCCAGCATTTT.

V gene TRBV19 combines with J gene TRBJ2-7; D may be TRBD1 (5 bases). CDR1 LNHDA and CDR2 SQIVND come from the germline V gene (reference sequence). The CDR3 runs to 14 residues. V was trimmed by 6 bases and J by 5 bases, leaving 17 bases between them. The CDR3 region has the DNA TGTGCCAGTAGCCCGTTAGGGGCCAGCGACGAGCAGTACTTC. It encodes CASSPLGASDEQYF.

The gene calls are TRBV11-2 and TRBJ2-7; TRBD2 matches 12 bases. The CDR3 runs 15 residues. After removal of 5 bases from V and 4 bases from J, the junction contained 6 bases not matched to a gene. Looked up from germline, CDR1 is SGHAT and CDR2 is FQNNGV. CDR3 DNA: TGTGCCAGCAGCCCACTAGCGGGGGGCCCATACGAGCAGTACTTC. It translates to CASSPLAGGPYEQYF.

V gene TRBV9 combines with J gene TRBJ1-1; TRBD1 agrees at 7 bases. Trimming at V came to 3 bases and at J to 0 bases, leaving 2 bases not matched to a gene. Germline V CDR1 and CDR2: SGDLS, YYNGEE. The CDR3 runs to 14 residues. This CDR3 reads CASSARGLNTEAFF. In nucleotides, the CDR3 is TGTGCCAGCAGCGCCAGGGGGTTGAACACTGAAGCTTTCTTT. Supplemented by reference TRBV9 and TRBJ1-1, the full variable domain reads DSGVTQTPKHLITATGQRVTLRCSPRSGDLSVYWYQQSLDQGLQFLIQYYNGEERAKGNILERFSAQQFPDLHSELNLSSLELGDSALYFCASSARGLNTEAFFGQGTRLTVV.

This sequence joins TRBV28 and TRBJ1-5, with 11 bases that match TRBD1. CDR1 and CDR2 from the germline V gene are MDHEN and SYDVKM. The CDR3 is made up of 16 amino acids. V gave up 5 bases and J gave up 5 bases; unmatched junction bases: 8. The CDR3 sequence: CASSPLGQGADQPQHF. The CDR3 DNA reads as TGTGCCAGCAGTCCGCTCGGACAGGGGGCGGATCAGCCCCAGCATTTT.

The chain couples TRBV2 to TRBJ1-2; D ambiguous. CDR1 is SNHLY and CDR2 is FYNNEI in the germline V gene. The CDR3 consists of 12 residues. Trimming cost V 6 bases and J 4 bases, with 9 bases left between them. CDR3 protein: CASSGSSYGYTF. The CDR3 DNA sequence: TGTGCCAGCAGCGGGAGCTCCTATGGCTACACCTTC.

The V gene is TRBV5-1, the J gene TRBJ2-7; maybe TRBD1 (7 bases). Trimming stripped 3 bases from V and 3 bases from J, with 13 bases between. The CDR3 contains 14 residues. CDR1 and CDR2 from the germline V gene are SGHRS and YFSETQ. As DNA, the CDR3 is TGCGCCAGCAGCTGGGGGGACAGCAACTACGAGCAGTACTTC. Protein product: CASSWGDSNYEQYF.

The rearrangement joins TRBV4-1 to TRBJ2-3; 8 nucleotides match TRBD2. Germline V gives CDR1 MGHRA, CDR2 YSYEKL. The junction had 12 bases not matched to a gene; V was cut back by 1 base and J by 6 bases. This CDR3 is built from 17 residues. The chain's CDR3 is CASSQAVGGRMADTQYF. As DNA, the CDR3 is TGCGCCAGCAGCCAAGCGGTCGGCGGGAGGATGGCGGATACGCAGTATTTT.

V and J are TRBV7-2 and TRBJ1-6; TRBD1 might be the D (5 bases). The V gene lost 0 bases and the J gene lost 8 bases, with 14 bases spanning the gap. Germline V lookup: CDR1 SGHTA, CDR2 FQGNSA. CDR3 length: 16 residues. CDR3 in amino acids: CASSLAPQGTYSPLHF. The CDR3 coding sequence is TGTGCCAGCAGCTTAGCGCCTCAGGGAACCTATTCACCCCTCCACTTT.

This chain links TRBV4-1 with TRBJ1-5, with D unresolved. V was pared by 0 bases and J by 5 bases, with 14 bases between. Germline loops: CDR1 MGHRA, CDR2 YSYEKL. This CDR3 region has 16 residues. In DNA, the CDR3 is TGCGCCAGCAGCCAAGAGATAACCACGGTACATCAGCCCCAGCATTTT. It translates to CASSQEITTVHQPQHF.

V is TRBV27 and J is TRBJ2-1; D may be TRBD2 (6 bases). V lost 7 bases, J lost 3 bases, and 16 bases lay in between. Germline values: CDR1 MNHEY, CDR2 SMNVEV (reference sequence). The CDR3 totals 15 residues. CDR3 in amino acids: CASTPGVGGYNEQFF. CDR3 nucleotides: TGTGCCAGCACCCCGGGGGTGGGGGGCTACAATGAGCAGTTCTTC.

This clone is a singleton in its sample. The CDR3 loop reads CASTSGGNTEAFF. The CDR3 DNA reads TGTGCCAGCACCAGTGGGGGCAACACTGAAGCTTTCTTT. The chain couples TRBV12-3 or TRBV12-4 to TRBJ1-1; D might be TRBD1 (6 bases). This CDR3 region has 13 residues. The V and J ends lost 7 bases and 2 bases respectively, with 11 bases between them.

This chain links TRBV4-2 with TRBJ2-1, with 7 bases fitting TRBD2. Trimming took 0 bases from V and 7 from J; bases not matched to a gene: 12. Germline CDR1 and CDR2: LGHNA and YNFKEQ. The CDR3 runs 17 residues. CDR3 nucleotide sequence: TGTGCCAGCAGCCAAGATGTTATTGGACTAGTGGTTAATGAGCAGTTCTTC. Translation gives CASSQDVIGLVVNEQFF.

CDR3 protein: CASSLRQGPDTEAFF. The CDR3 DNA reads TGTGCCAGCAGCCTACGACAGGGACCGGATACTGAAGCTTTCTTT. This chain joins TRBV2 and TRBJ1-1; 7 nucleotides match TRBD1. The trim removed 6 bases at V and 5 bases at J, leaving 12 bases unmatched. The CDR3 has 15 residues. Looked up from germline, CDR1 is SNHLY and CDR2 is FYNNEI.

The rearrangement joins TRBV15 to TRBJ2-7; 10 bases align to TRBD1. This CDR3 has 16 residues. Trimming took 5 bases from V and 5 from J; bases not matched to a gene: 12. Germline V CDR1 and CDR2: LNHNV, YYDKDF (reference sequence). CDR3 region: CATSDTQGTGADEQYF. CDR3 bases: TGTGCCACCAGCGACACACAGGGGACAGGGGCGGACGAGCAGTACTTC.

The chain carries TRBV9 and TRBJ2-7; D possibly corresponds to TRBD2 (7 bases). V was cut by 1 base and J by 4 bases, with 12 bases left in between. The CDR3 runs to 14 residues. Germline CDR1 is SGDLS and CDR2 is YYNGEE. CDR3 DNA: TGTGCCAGCAGCGTACTAGGGGGGGTATACGAGCAGTACTTC. Its translation: CASSVLGGVYEQYF.

The V gene is TRBV19, the J gene TRBJ1-5; possible D gene TRBD1, 5 bases. The CDR3 length is 15 residues. With 5 bases removed from V and 0 bases from J, the gap between germline ends came to 11 bases. Per the germline V gene, CDR1 is LNHDA and CDR2 is SQIVND (reference sequence). The CDR3 coding sequence is TGTGCCAGTAGTCCCACAGGAGTTAGCAATCAGCCCCAGCATTTT. It specifies CASSPTGVSNQPQHF.

This chain links TRBV4-1 with TRBJ1-1, with TRBD1 matching 8 bases. V lost 2 bases to trimming and J lost 8 bases; unmatched junction nucleotides: 10. The CDR3 has 15 amino acids. Germline CDR1 reads MGHRA; CDR2 reads YSYEKL. In nucleotides, the CDR3 is TGCGCCAGCAGCCAACCAGGACAGGGACAATTGGAAGCTTTCTTT. Protein: CASSQPGQGQLEAFF.

This clone showed up just once. The chain links TRBV5-1 to TRBJ2-1; the match to TRBD2 covers 8 bases. Looked up from germline, CDR1 is SGHRS and CDR2 is YFSETQ. J gave up 5 bases and V 4 bases, and 8 bases lay outside the gene matches. The CDR3 length is 15 residues. In nucleotides, the CDR3 is TGCGCCAGCAGCGCTGGGCTAGCGGGCCACAATGAGCAGTTCTTC. Its protein product is CASSAGLAGHNEQFF.

The chain couples TRBV6-5 to TRBJ2-5, with 9 bases that match TRBD1. CDR3 length: 12 amino acids. CDR1 and CDR2 from the germline V gene are MNHEY and SVGAGI. V gave up 6 bases and J gave up 8 bases; unmatched junction bases: 4. Here the CDR3 reads CASSGDRDTQYF. The CDR3 DNA reads TGTGCCAGCAGCGGGGACAGGGACACCCAGTACTTC.

This clone was seen just once. The chain recombines TRBV11-3 with TRBJ1-1; D gene ambiguous. The CDR3 length is 15 residues. CDR1 and CDR2 (germline): SGHNT, YENEEA. Trimming left V 1 base short and J 0 bases short, with 9 bases between. The CDR3 sequence is CASSLGGDMNTEAFF. Written as DNA, the CDR3 is TGTGCCAGCAGCTTAGGAGGAGATATGAACACTGAAGCTTTCTTT.

The chain couples TRBV29-1 to TRBJ1-3, with D possibly matching TRBD1 (6 bases). Germline lookup yields CDR1 SQVTM and CDR2 ANQGSEA. V dropped 6 bases and J dropped 3 bases, with 12 bases sitting between them. The CDR3 is 13 amino acids. CDR3 loop: CSVRGGVGNTIYF. DNA of the CDR3: TGCAGCGTCAGGGGCGGCGTTGGAAACACCATATATTTT.

The chain employs TRBV11-2 and TRBJ2-7; possibly TRBD1 for D (6 bases). CDR3 size: 14 residues. The germline gives CDR1 SGHAT, CDR2 FQNNGV. V was shortened by 3 bases and J by 6 bases, with 15 bases between the two germline ends. DNA for the CDR3: TGTGCCAGCAGCTTTGACAGGACGGTCGGCGAGCAGTACTTC. Its protein is CASSFDRTVGEQYF. Variable domain in full (rest from reference TRBV11-2 and TRBJ2-7): EAGVAQSPRYKIIEKRQSVAFWCNPISGHATLYWYQQILGQGPKLLIQFQNNGVVDDSQLPKDRFSAERLKGVDSTLKIQPAKLEDSAVYLCASSFDRTVGEQYFGPGTRLTVT.

This clone has just one count. This chain links TRBV23-1 with TRBJ2-4; D is unclear. TRBV23-1 is known as an ORF, though its function is uncertain. V was cut by 5 bases and J by 0 bases, with 8 bases left in between. The CDR3 length is 14 residues. The CDR3 DNA reads TGCGCCAGCAGTACCTACTTAGCCAAAAACATTCAGTACTTC. Residues: CASSTYLAKNIQYF.